The rows below give T cell receptor beta chains drawn from one sample of a study of blood T cells in healthy people across ages. MiXCR was run by TCRdb on the 5' RACE reads, yielding one entry per CDR3 protein. The repertoire consists of 780,000 or so distinct CDR3 sequences, with approximately 25% occurring once and the leading ten covering approximately 3.7%. The data were also submitted as part of a second study, on T cells of mothers and their children.

Sample: blood. The receptors come from a boy between 10 and 17 years old in good health. The CDR3 runs from the conserved cysteine through the conserved F or W. A D gene is named only where the DNA matches it firmly. The size of a clone is reported for some rows only, either as once, few or many, or as a class for expanded clones.

d_gene	abundance	v_gene	j_gene	CDR3nt	CDR3aa
NA	NA	TRBV21-1	TRBJ2-3	TGTGCCAGCAGCAAAGCGGCACTAGCGGGAGGTCGCACAGATACGCAGTATTTT	CASSKAALAGGRTDTQYF
TRBD2	once	TRBV6-1	TRBJ2-1	TGTGCCAGCAGGACTAGCGGGAGTTCTAATGAGCAGTTCTTC	CASRTSGSSNEQFF
TRBD1	few	TRBV6-5	TRBJ1-2	TGTGCCAGCAGTCAAAAGGGGGGACAGGGCTATGGCTACACCTTC	CASSQKGGQGYGYTF
TRBD2	NA	TRBV7-2	TRBJ2-7	TGTGCCAGCAGCCCGGGGGGAGGGAGACTAAACGAGCAGTACTTC	CASSPGGGRLNEQYF
NA	few	TRBV28	TRBJ2-2	TGTGCCAGCAGTTTCCCGACAGGTGATGCTCCCGGGGAGCTGTTTTTT	CASSFPTGDAPGELFF
TRBD1	many	TRBV28	TRBJ2-5	TGTGCCAGCAGCACTGACAGGGGCGCGGAAGAGACCCAGTACTTC	CASSTDRGAEETQYF
NA	NA	TRBV29-1	TRBJ2-4	TGCAGCGTTCTGTTTAATGGGGGGTACATTCAGTACTTC	CSVLFNGGYIQYF
NA	once	TRBV9	TRBJ1-6	TGTGCCAGCAGCGTAGAGGGCAGGAATAATTCACCCCTCCACTTT	CASSVEGRNNSPLHF
NA	few	TRBV9	TRBJ1-3	TGTGCCAGCAGCGCTTGGACATCTGGAAACACCATATATTTT	CASSAWTSGNTIYF
TRBD1	few	TRBV20-1	TRBJ1-1	TGCAGTGCTACTCGGGACAGTGCCACTGAAGCTTTCTTT	CSATRDSATEAFF
NA	few	TRBV6-1	TRBJ2-7	TGTGCCAGCAGTGAAGCTGTTAGCGGCTCCTACGAGCAGTACTTC	CASSEAVSGSYEQYF
NA	few	TRBV27	TRBJ1-2	TGTGCCAGCAGTTTGTCGCTGGGGCACCTCTATGGCTACACCTTC	CASSLSLGHLYGYTF
TRBD1	NA	TRBV29-1	TRBJ2-1	TGCAGCGTAACTACCAGGGACAGACTTGTGGGCAATGAGCAGTTCTTC	CSVTTRDRLVGNEQFF
TRBD2	NA	TRBV7-6	TRBJ2-7	TGTGCCAGCAGCCAAGGCTGGGAGGGCTACGAGCAGTACTTC	CASSQGWEGYEQYF
NA	few	TRBV25-1	TRBJ2-6	TGTGCCAGCGTACCCATGGACACCTCCTCTGGGGCCAACGTCCTGACTTTC	CASVPMDTSSGANVLTF
NA	few	TRBV20-1	TRBJ2-2	TGCAGTGCAATGGTCTATTCCACCGGGGAGCTGTTTTTT	CSAMVYSTGELFF
TRBD2	NA	TRBV7-6	TRBJ2-3	TGTGCCAGCAGCTCAGCGGGGGTCACAGATACGCAGTATTTT	CASSSAGVTDTQYF
TRBD2	NA	TRBV7-9	TRBJ2-3	TGTGCCAGCAGCTTAGCTAGCGGGGCCTACACAGATACGCAGTATTTT	CASSLASGAYTDTQYF
NA	NA	TRBV6-2/TRBV6-3	TRBJ2-3	TGTGCCAGCAGGGACGGGACGGTGGGTGTGGATACGCAGTATTTT	CASRDGTVGVDTQYF
NA	few	TRBV7-2	TRBJ2-3	TGTGCCAGCAGCTTAGGTGTAGACGGGCGCACAGATACGCAGTATTTT	CASSLGVDGRTDTQYF
TRBD2	few	TRBV6-2/TRBV6-3	TRBJ2-7	TGTGCCAGCACCGGACTAGCGGGAGGGAACGAGCAGTACTTC	CASTGLAGGNEQYF
NA	few	TRBV10-3	TRBJ2-2	TGTGCCATCAGCGAGGAAGACACATACACCGGGGAGCTGTTTTTT	CAISEEDTYTGELFF
TRBD2	NA	TRBV9	TRBJ2-1	TGTGCCAGCAGCGCCCGGCGGGAGGGCCGTGGGGAGCAGTTCTTC	CASSARREGRGEQFF
TRBD1	few	TRBV7-7	TRBJ2-7	TGTGCTAGCAGCTCCGGACAGGCCGCCGAGCAGTACTTC	CASSSGQAAEQYF
TRBD2	few	TRBV20-1	TRBJ2-5	TGCAGTGCTAGAGATCGGATAGCGGGGGGCAGGCGGGAGACCCAGTACTTC	CSARDRIAGGRRETQYF
TRBD2	NA	TRBV5-1	TRBJ2-3	TGCGCCAGCAGCTTTAGCGGGACTACAAATACGCAGTATTTT	CASSFSGTTNTQYF
TRBD2	NA	TRBV29-1	TRBJ2-7	TGCAGCGTTGAAGGGGAGGGCCAATACGAGCAGTACTTC	CSVEGEGQYEQYF
NA	NA	TRBV11-2	TRBJ2-1	TGTGCCAGCAGCTTAGATCCCGGGGGCGGTAATGAGCAGTTCTTC	CASSLDPGGGNEQFF
NA	few	TRBV20-1	TRBJ2-1	TGCAGTGCTAGAGGGGACCGCGAGCAGTTCTTC	CSARGDREQFF
NA	few	TRBV10-3	TRBJ2-5	TGTGCCATCAGTGAGCGGACTCACCAAGAGACCCAGTACTTC	CAISERTHQETQYF
TRBD1	NA	TRBV15	TRBJ2-3	TGTGCCACCAGCACATCCTGGACAGGGGACACAGATACGCAGTATTTT	CATSTSWTGDTDTQYF
NA	NA	TRBV20-1	TRBJ1-1	TGCAGTGCTACGGCGAACACTGAAGCTTTCTTT	CSATANTEAFF
NA	NA	TRBV7-2	TRBJ2-7	TGTGCCAGCAGCCCCGACAGCCGTTACGAGCAGTACTTC	CASSPDSRYEQYF
NA	NA	TRBV20-1	TRBJ1-1	TGCAGTGCTCATGATTGGACTGAAGCTTTCTTT	CSAHDWTEAFF
NA	NA	TRBV6-5	TRBJ2-5	TGTGCCAGCTCATTATCCTTAGGGCACCAAGAGACCCAGTACTTC	CASSLSLGHQETQYF
TRBD1	many	TRBV5-1	TRBJ2-1	TGCGCCAGCAGCTTTTTGGGACAGGGCTACAATGAGCAGTTCTTC	CASSFLGQGYNEQFF
TRBD2	NA	TRBV5-1	TRBJ2-3	TGCGCCAGCAGGAGCGGGGTGACAGATACGCAGTGTTTT	CASRSGVTDTQCF
NA	NA	TRBV28	TRBJ2-1	TGTGCCAGCAGTTTCCGAGGTCCGGGGAATGAGCAGTTCTTC	CASSFRGPGNEQFF
NA	NA	TRBV7-3	TRBJ2-3	TGTGCCAGCAGCTTAATTTCAGGTTCCCCAGATACGCAGTATTTT	CASSLISGSPDTQYF
NA	many	TRBV6-1	TRBJ1-2	TGTGCCAGCCGACGGTCTAACTATGGCTACACCTTC	CASRRSNYGYTF
TRBD2	few	TRBV7-2	TRBJ2-1	TGTGCCAGCAGCCCCGCTAGCGGGGGGCTTAGGAATGAGCAGTTCTTC	CASSPASGGLRNEQFF
NA	NA	TRBV7-8	TRBJ2-3	TGTGCCAGCAGCGAACCCGGGACCTTCACAGATACGCAGTATTTT	CASSEPGTFTDTQYF
NA	NA	TRBV15	TRBJ1-2	TGTGCCACCAGCAGCATTGGTTTCTATGGCTACACCTTC	CATSSIGFYGYTF
NA	few	TRBV15	TRBJ2-7	TGTGCCACCAGCTCGGGGTCCTACGAGCAGTACTTC	CATSSGSYEQYF
TRBD2	NA	TRBV7-3	TRBJ2-1	TGTGCCAGCAGCTTAGGGCTAGCGGGGGGGCCGTCCGTTGGTGGGCAGTTCTTC	CASSLGLAGGPSVGGQFF
NA	NA	TRBV5-1	TRBJ2-7	TGCGCCAGCAGCTCTTCTGACAGGCGAACCTCCTACGAGCAGTACTTC	CASSSSDRRTSYEQYF
TRBD2	NA	TRBV28	TRBJ2-5	TGTGCCAGTACCGGGACTAGCTTTCCGGAGACCCAGTACTTC	CASTGTSFPETQYF
NA	NA	TRBV28	TRBJ2-7	TGTGCCAGCAGCGACCCCGCCCGCTACGAGCAGTACTTC	CASSDPARYEQYF
NA	NA	TRBV12-3/TRBV12-4	TRBJ1-2	TGTGCCAGCAGCGGAACTATGACAGTGGCCTTC	CASSGTMTVAF
TRBD1	NA	TRBV7-3	TRBJ2-1	TGTGCCAGCAGCTCCAGGACAGGGGATGAGCAGTTCTTC	CASSSRTGDEQFF